The rows below give T cell receptor beta chains drawn from one sample of a study of blood T cells in healthy people across ages. TCRdb passed the 5' RACE reads through MiXCR, listing each CDR3 protein once. The repertoire holds about 640,000 distinct CDR3 sequences, with about 43% as singletons. The sequencing sample was made of blood. These receptors all stem from a man aged 80 or over in good health. Both conserved end residues are part of each CDR3. The D gene is left open where the match is weak. Expanded clones are given a class, and other clones once, few, many or no size at all.

DNA,CDR3,D,J,V,size
TGTGCCAGCAGCTTAACCCTGCTAGCCGAAACCTACAATGAGCAGTTCTTC,CASSLTLLAETYNEQFF,-,TRBJ2-1,TRBV7-2,-
TGTGCCAGCAACCCTGACGGTTCGAACACCGGGGAGCTGTTTTTT,CASNPDGSNTGELFF,-,TRBJ2-2,TRBV4-2,many
TGTGCCAGCAGTTACTCTAGCGGGCCAACCGGGGAGCTGTTTTTT,CASSYSSGPTGELFF,TRBD2,TRBJ2-2,TRBV6-6,-
TGCGCCAGCAGCCCAATTGGGATGAGGGGGCAAGAGACCCAGTACTTC,CASSPIGMRGQETQYF,-,TRBJ2-5,TRBV5-1,-
TGTGCCAGCAGCGTAGAAGGATACGAGCAGTACTTC,CASSVEGYEQYF,-,TRBJ2-7,TRBV9,-
TGTGCCAGCTCCCCCAACCTAGCGGGAGGCAATGAGCAGTTCTTC,CASSPNLAGGNEQFF,TRBD2,TRBJ2-1,TRBV18,few
TGTGCCAGCAGGCAAAACCGGGACACCTATGGCTACACCTTC,CASRQNRDTYGYTF,-,TRBJ1-2,TRBV6-1,-
TGTGCCAGCAGTGACGGGCTCAGGGAAAAACTGTTTTTT,CASSDGLREKLFF,-,TRBJ1-4,TRBV6-1,many
TGTGCCAGCAACGACAGGGGGCCCTCCTACGAGCAGTACTTC,CASNDRGPSYEQYF,TRBD1,TRBJ2-7,TRBV12-3/TRBV12-4,-
TGTGCCAGCAGCAAACGGACAGGGCCCCCTACTAGCGGGGCCTCACCCTCCTACAAGGAGCAGTACTTC,CASSKRTGPPTSGASPSYKEQYF,TRBD2,TRBJ2-7,TRBV11-2,-
TGTGCCAGCAGTGAAAGAGGGGCAGTGAATCAGCCCCAGCATTTT,CASSERGAVNQPQHF,-,TRBJ1-5,TRBV2,few
TGTGCCAGCTCACCGTCTCTGGGCCTCACCTACGAGCAGTACTTC,CASSPSLGLTYEQYF,-,TRBJ2-7,TRBV18,-
TGCGCCAGCAGCCCCCGGGGGGGCGGTCCAGATACGCAGTATTTT,CASSPRGGGPDTQYF,TRBD2,TRBJ2-3,TRBV4-3,-
TGTGCCAGCAGCTTGAAAGGACAGGAAAAACTGTTTTTT,CASSLKGQEKLFF,-,TRBJ1-4,TRBV5-6,once
TGCAGTGCTCTTCATCGACAGACTCTGAACAATGAGCAGTACTTC,CSALHRQTLNNEQYF,-,TRBJ2-5,TRBV20-1,-
TGTGCCAGCAGCTTAGGACTAGCGGGATACAATGCGCAGTTCTTC,CASSLGLAGYNAQFF,TRBD2,TRBJ2-1,TRBV7-9,-
TGTGCCAGCAGCGCGGACATACCTAACTATGGCTACACCTTC,CASSADIPNYGYTF,-,TRBJ1-2,TRBV9,-
TGTGCCATCAGTCGACAGGGCAAGCACAATGAGCAGTTCTTC,CAISRQGKHNEQFF,TRBD1,TRBJ2-1,TRBV10-3,-
TGTGCCATCAGGCAACTAGCGCAATACAATGAGCAGTACTTC,CAIRQLAQYNEQYF,TRBD2,TRBJ2-7,TRBV10-3,-
TGTGCCAGCAGCCAAGACCCAGCGGGGGTAGTCAAAAACATTCAGTACTTC,CASSQDPAGVVKNIQYF,TRBD2,TRBJ2-4,TRBV4-2,-
TGCAGTGCTATAGAGACCGGGACAGGGAGCCTCGAGCAGTACTTC,CSAIETGTGSLEQYF,TRBD1,TRBJ2-7,TRBV20-1,-
TGCAGCGTGACTGGGACTAGCGGGAATCGGGAGACCCAGTACTTC,CSVTGTSGNRETQYF,TRBD2,TRBJ2-5,TRBV29-1,few
TGTGCCAGCAACACAGGGTCCTCGGGTAAGTACTTC,CASNTGSSGKYF,-,TRBJ2-5,TRBV28,-
TGCAGTGCTCCCCCCGGGACGAGGAACACTGAAGCTTTCTTT,CSAPPGTRNTEAFF,-,TRBJ1-1,TRBV20-1,-
TGTGCCAGCAGCTTGTATACCCGACGGGCCCAAGAGACCCAGTACTTC,CASSLYTRRAQETQYF,-,TRBJ2-5,TRBV5-4,-
TGTGCCAGCAGTGAAGCCGGGGGAGGCAGGGGAATTGAAAAACTGTTTTTT,CASSEAGGGRGIEKLFF,-,TRBJ1-4,TRBV2,-
TGTGCCAGCAGTGCCGGGACATGGAGGGACGAGCAGTACTTC,CASSAGTWRDEQYF,-,TRBJ2-7,TRBV25-1,-
TGTGCCAGCAGCTTAGAAAGGACAGGGATTCAGCCCCAGCATTTT,CASSLERTGIQPQHF,TRBD1,TRBJ1-5,TRBV7-2,-
TGCGCCAGCAGCTCACTAGCGGGGGTTCGCAATGAGCAGTTCTTC,CASSSLAGVRNEQFF,TRBD2,TRBJ2-1,TRBV5-1,few
TGCGCCAGCAGCCTCAGTAGTCGCCGGGGAGGCTACACCTTC,CASSLSSRRGGYTF,-,TRBJ1-2,TRBV4-3,few
TGTGCCAGCAGCCAATCGACAGGCCGGAGCGGGGACAGGAAGACCCAGTACTTC,CASSQSTGRSGDRKTQYF,-,TRBJ2-5,TRBV4-2,few
TGCAGTGCTACCTTGCGGGAGGGCCTTATGACTGGGGCCAACGTCCTGACTTTC,CSATLREGLMTGANVLTF,TRBD2,TRBJ2-6,TRBV20-1,few
TGCAGTGCTAGAGATAGTAGGGGCAGGGGGTATGAGCAGTACTTC,CSARDSRGRGYEQYF,TRBD1,TRBJ2-7,TRBV20-1,few
TGTGCCAGCAGCCGGCCCCCGGGACAGGGCACTAACTATGGCTACACCTTC,CASSRPPGQGTNYGYTF,TRBD1,TRBJ1-2,TRBV7-9,few
TGTGCCAGCAGCCCGTGGACTAGCGGGGGCCTGGGGAATGAGCAGTACTTC,CASSPWTSGGLGNEQYF,TRBD2,TRBJ2-5,TRBV4-2,-
TGTGCCAGCAGCCCCCATACCGGGAAAAACTACGAGCAGTACTTC,CASSPHTGKNYEQYF,-,TRBJ2-7,TRBV7-3,-
TGTGCCAGCACCCTCCGGGACAGGGGCCGGAATGAGCAGTTCTTC,CASTLRDRGRNEQFF,TRBD1,TRBJ2-1,TRBV2,-
TGTGCCAGCACCTTGACTATCACAGATACGCAGTATTTT,CASTLTITDTQYF,-,TRBJ2-3,TRBV7-2,-
TGTGCCAGCAGCTTCAAGGGAACCCAAGAGACCCAGTACTTC,CASSFKGTQETQYF,-,TRBJ2-5,TRBV5-6,few
TGTGCGTTAGGACTATCAGTCTACGAGCAGTACTTC,CALGLSVYEQYF,-,TRBJ2-7,TRBV30,-
TGTGCCACCAGTGAGGGAGGACTTGGGACCACAGATACGCAGTATTTT,CATSEGGLGTTDTQYF,-,TRBJ2-3,TRBV24-1,-
TGTGCCAGCATGGGAGGAGACCTAGCCAAAAACATTCAGTACTTC,CASMGGDLAKNIQYF,-,TRBJ2-4,TRBV2,many
TGTGCCAGCTCCCAACGGGACAGGGGGTTATACGAGCAGTACTTC,CASSQRDRGLYEQYF,TRBD1,TRBJ2-7,TRBV19,-
TGTGCCAGCAGGACAGATCACACAGATACGCAGTATTTT,CASRTDHTDTQYF,-,TRBJ2-3,TRBV28,-
TGTGCCAGCAGCTTTGGGGGGGGAGCCAAAAACATTCAGTACTTC,CASSFGGGAKNIQYF,TRBD2,TRBJ2-4,TRBV11-1,few
TGTGCCAGCAGCCAAGCTTTGAACGATGGGTATCAGACTGTCTACGGGCAGTACTTC,CASSQALNDGYQTVYGQYF,-,TRBJ2-7,TRBV3-1,-